This entry lists 19 T cell receptor beta chains sequenced from one sample in a study of T cell repertoires in cytomegalovirus infection. MiXCR was run by TCRdb on the reads, yielding one entry per CDR3 protein. The sample lists hundreds of thousands of distinct CDR3 sequences, 25% to 40% occurring once. These receptors' targets are unknown. The material was cultured CD8+ T cells from PBMCs, obtained from culture after CMV antigen stimulation. These receptors were obtained from a human donor in good health (CMV status not recorded). Some clones in this sample may be carry-over from other donors' samples.

The V call is TRBV28, the J call TRBJ1-1; 8 bases agree with TRBD1. The germline gives CDR1 MDHEN, CDR2 SYDVKM. The length of the CDR3 is 17 residues. The ends lost 2 bases at V and 0 bases at J; junction bases unmatched: 8. CDR3 coding DNA: TGTGCCAGCAGTTTAGTTGCGGGACAGGAGCTGAACACTGAAGCTTTCTTT. This codes for CASSLVAGQELNTEAFF.

The V and J genes are TRBV6-5 and TRBJ2-3; 9 nucleotides agree with TRBD1. The trim removed 6 bases at V and 9 bases at J, leaving 19 bases unmatched. Looked up from germline, CDR1 is MNHEY and CDR2 is SVGAGI. The CDR3 sequence is 17 residues long. The CDR3 loop reads CASRTGGGEGLIGTQYF. In DNA form, the CDR3 reads TGTGCCAGCAGGACAGGGGGAGGGGAGGGACTTATCGGAACGCAGTATTTT.

This clonotype was recorded many times. The chain recombines TRBV9 with TRBJ2-7; tentatively, D is TRBD1 or TRBD2 (5 bases each). Trimming shortened V by 2 bases and J by 7 bases, and 13 bases separated the two germline ends. The germline V gene encodes CDR1 SGDLS and CDR2 YYNGEE. CDR3 length equals 13 residues. CDR3 loop: CASSVGTDGEQYV. In DNA form, the CDR3 reads TGTGCCAGCAGCGTCGGGACCGATGGGGAGCAGTACGTC.

CDR3 protein: CASSNGGFDPYGYTF. CDR3 DNA: TGTGCCAGCAGCAATGGGGGCTTTGACCCCTATGGCTACACCTTC. The chain recombines TRBV7-6 with TRBJ1-2; D perhaps matches TRBD1 (6 bases). This CDR3 has 15 amino acids. Between the trimmed V and J ends, which lost 5 bases and 4 bases, there was a span of 17 bases. The germline V gene encodes CDR1 SGHVS and CDR2 FNYEAQ. Filled out from reference TRBV7-6 and TRBJ1-2, the complete variable domain reads GAGVSQSPRYKVTKRGQDVALRCDPISGHVSLYWYRQALGQGPEFLTYFNYEAQQDKSGLPNDRFSAERPEGSISTLTIQRTEQRDSAMYRCASSNGGFDPYGYTFGSGTRLTVV.

The chain is built from TRBV25-1 and TRBJ2-2, with 11 bases identical to TRBD1. V lost 4 bases and J lost 5; bases outside the gene matches: 9. CDR1 MGHDK and CDR2 SYGVNS come from the germline V gene. The CDR3 is 17 residues long. The CDR3 nucleotides are TGTGCCAGCAGTGGTCTGGGTGGGACAGGGGGGACCGGGGAGCTGTTTTTT. It specifies CASSGLGGTGGTGELFF.

This clonotype was found many times. This rearrangement joins TRBV7-8 to TRBJ2-5; D may be TRBD1 (6 bases). CDR1 and CDR2 from the germline V gene are SGHVS and FQNEAQ. Trimming took 8 bases from V and 0 from J, leaving 7 bases between them. The CDR3 contains 12 residues. CDR3 in DNA: TGTGCCAGCGGACAGAACCAAGAGACCCAGTACTTC. It is translated as CASGQNQETQYF. Drawing the rest from reference TRBV7-8 and TRBJ2-5, the complete variable domain is GAGVSQSPRYKVAKRGQDVALRCDPISGHVSLFWYQQALGQGPEFLTYFQNEAQLDKSGLPSDRFFAERPEGSVSTLKIQRTQQEDSAVYLCASGQNQETQYFGPGTRLLVL.

This chain links TRBV19 with TRBJ2-1; D might be TRBD1 (6 bases). The CDR3 runs to 15 residues. V gave up 5 bases and J gave up 3 bases, with 14 bases separating them. Per germline, CDR1 LNHDA and CDR2 SQIVND (reference sequence). Written as DNA, the CDR3 is TGTGCCAGTAGTCCTACAGGGTATGACTACAATGAGCAGTTCTTC. Translated: CASSPTGYDYNEQFF.

The rearrangement joins TRBV13 to TRBJ2-7; D could derive from TRBD1 or TRBD2 (5 bases each). The CDR3 is 15 amino acids. CDR1 is PRHDT, CDR2 FYEKMQ, per germline (reference sequence). V was trimmed by 4 bases and J by 2 bases, leaving 15 bases between them. The CDR3 is CASSSYLGTAYEQYF. The CDR3 DNA sequence: TGTGCCAGCAGCTCATATCTAGGGACGGCCTACGAGCAGTACTTC.

This clonotype has a handful of counts. The genes are TRBV19 and TRBJ2-1, with unresolved D. The germline CDR1 and CDR2 sequences are LNHDA and SQIVND (reference sequence). The CDR3 totals 11 residues. Trimming removed 7 bases from V and 7 bases from J, with 8 bases in between. The chain's CDR3 is CASTIGNEQFF. As DNA, the CDR3 is TGTGCCAGTACCATAGGAAATGAGCAGTTCTTC.

J is TRBJ1-4 and V is TRBV4-1, with no clear D. The germline gives CDR1 MGHRA, CDR2 YSYEKL. The CDR3 sequence is 14 residues long. The germline V and J ends were trimmed by 0 bases and 7 bases, with 9 bases remaining between them. CDR3 coding DNA: TGCGCCAGCAGCCAAGATCAGCGGGTTGAAAAACTGTTTTTT. This gives the protein CASSQDQRVEKLFF.

This clonotype has more than one count but fewer than ten. This chain connects TRBV15 to TRBJ1-4; no definite D call. This CDR3 is built from 16 residues. The germline gives CDR1 LNHNV, CDR2 YYDKDF (reference sequence). The V gene lost 0 bases and the J gene lost 7 bases, with 15 bases spanning the gap. In DNA, the CDR3 is TGTGCCACCAGCAGAGATTCCGTACGGGGAGGTGAAAAACTGTTTTTT. It translates to CATSRDSVRGGEKLFF.

This clonotype was counted at least ten times. The V and J genes are TRBV12-3 or TRBV12-4 and TRBJ2-2, with D uncertain. Between the trimmed V and J ends, which lost 1 base and 4 bases, there was a span of 4 bases. There are 13 residues in the CDR3. The CDR3 spells CASSLVSTGELFF. CDR3 DNA sequence: TGTGCCAGCAGTTTAGTGAGCACCGGGGAGCTGTTTTTT.

The V gene is TRBV6-1, the J gene TRBJ1-5; no firm D call. The length of the CDR3 is 14 residues. The V end lost 6 bases, the J end lost 2 bases, and 11 bases lay between the germline ends. Germline CDR1 and CDR2: MNHNS and SASEGT. DNA of the CDR3: TGTGCCAGCAGAAGACTTGGGGGCAATCAGCCCCAGCATTTT. It translates to CASRRLGGNQPQHF.

The chain employs TRBV7-9 and TRBJ2-7; no reliable D call. CDR1 SEHNR and CDR2 FQNEAQ come from the germline V gene (reference sequence). The CDR3 loop spans 14 amino acids. V gave up 6 bases and J gave up 3 bases, with 15 bases separating them. The CDR3 protein is CASRAEGLVYEQYF. CDR3 in DNA: TGTGCCAGCAGGGCGGAAGGGCTAGTCTACGAGCAGTACTTC.

The chain's CDR3 is CASIRQADYGYTF. The CDR3 bases are TGTGCCAGTATAAGACAGGCTGACTATGGCTACACCTTC. V and J are TRBV2 and TRBJ1-2, with D tentatively TRBD1 (6 bases). V was shortened by 9 bases and J by 3 bases, with 14 bases between the two germline ends. The CDR3 spans 13 residues. Germline assignment: CDR1 SNHLY and CDR2 FYNNEI.

This clonotype was observed at least ten times. This chain uses TRBV7-6 with TRBJ2-2, with D hard to call. The germline V gene has CDR1 SGHVS and CDR2 FNYEAQ. The CDR3 has 14 residues. The V gene lost 1 base and the J gene lost 5 bases, with 8 bases spanning the gap. CDR3 residues: CASSLGWGTGELFF. Written as DNA, the CDR3 is TGTGCCAGCAGCTTAGGATGGGGTACCGGGGAGCTGTTTTTT.

The rearrangement links TRBV2 to TRBJ2-7; 7 bases fit TRBD1. CDR3 length: 15 residues. Germline V gene data show CDR1 as SNHLY and CDR2 as FYNNEI. Unmatched junction bases numbered 13, after V lost 6 bases and J lost 5 bases. The CDR3 DNA sequence: TGTGCCAGCAGCGCCCCGGGACAGCTATTCCACGAGCAGTACTTC. Translated, it gives CASSAPGQLFHEQYF. The full variable domain, in which reference TRBV2 and TRBJ2-7 provide the parts outside the CDR3, is EPEVTQTPSHQVTQMGQEVILRCVPISNHLYFYWYRQILGQKVEFLVSFYNNEISEKSEIFDDQFSVERPDGSNFTLKIRSTKLEDSAMYFCASSAPGQLFHEQYFGPGTRLTVT.

The chain carries TRBV12-3 or TRBV12-4 and TRBJ2-3; perhaps TRBD2 as D (5 bases). V dropped 5 bases and J dropped 1 base, with 13 bases sitting between them. The length of the CDR3 is 15 residues. CDR3 sequence reads: CASSAGTPGTDTQYF. As DNA, the CDR3 is TGTGCCAGCAGTGCGGGCACTCCAGGCACAGATACGCAGTATTTT.

This clonotype was counted many times. The J gene is TRBJ2-7, the V gene TRBV6-1; D is possibly TRBD1 or TRBD2 (5 bases each). The V end lost 6 bases, the J end lost 2 bases, and 11 bases lay between the germline ends. From germline, CDR1 is MNHNS and CDR2 SASEGT. The CDR3 contains 13 residues. The CDR3 DNA reads TGTGCCAGCAGCTACGGGGACGCCTACGAGCAGTACTTC. This translates into CASSYGDAYEQYF.